Sequencing of this T cell receptor beta chain was carried out in a study of T cell responses to AZD1222 COVID-19 vaccine. The CDR3 has 12 amino acids. The germline CDR1 and CDR2 sequences are SGHNT and YYREEE (reference sequence). The method was immunoSEQ multiplex PCR; TCRdb's version includes in-frame clones alone and lacks a portion of them. Here the sample spans fewer than 150,000 clones, approximately 93% being singletons. The genes are TRBV5-4 and TRBJ2-1, with D possibly being TRBD2 (7 bases). The sequence derives from an adult in good health. Specimen: peripheral blood, collected on day 0 of AZD1222 vaccination. The CDR3 nucleotides read TGTGCTGGGGGGGGGCCTGACAATGAGCAGTTCTTC. Translation gives CAGGGPDNEQFF.